These 18 T cell receptor beta chains share one sample of origin, sequenced in a study of blood T cell repertoires in COVID-19. Data came from immunoSEQ multiplex PCR; TCRdb stores just in-frame clones and leaves some out. The data hold 200,000 to 250,000 clones, with 84% observed a single time. The sequencing sample was made of peripheral blood. The receptor source for this set is a woman of 80 years or more with active or convalescent COVID-19.

In this sample, this clone turned up a few times. In DNA, the CDR3 is TGTGCCAGTAGTCCCCGGACAGGGGGGAATAACTATGGCTACACCTTC. Its protein product is CASSPRTGGNNYGYTF. The chain employs TRBV19 and TRBJ1-2; 10 bases fit TRBD1. Per germline, CDR1 LNHDA and CDR2 SQIVND (reference sequence). With 5 bases clipped from V and 1 base from J, the junction kept 7 bases outside the gene matches. CDR3 size: 16 residues.

The chain carries TRBV6-6 and TRBJ2-6, with no clear D. V dropped 6 bases and J dropped 4 bases, with 19 bases sitting between them. The germline gives CDR1 MNHNY, CDR2 SVGAGI (reference sequence). The CDR3 runs to 17 residues. In DNA form, the CDR3 reads TGTGCCAGCAGCCGATTCGCGCAGGCGTGGGGGGCCAACGTCCTGACTTTC. It specifies CASSRFAQAWGANVLTF.

The chain uses TRBV11-3 and TRBJ2-3; D perhaps matches TRBD2 (5 bases). Germline V gene lookup returns CDR1 SGHNT and CDR2 YENEEA. This CDR3 is 14 amino acids long. Trimming left V 4 bases short and J 5 bases short, with 13 bases between. This CDR3 is CASSWRGSVDTQYF. In DNA form, the CDR3 reads TGTGCCAGCAGCTGGAGAGGGTCGGTAGATACGCAGTATTTT.

The chain recombines TRBV4-1 with TRBJ1-3; weak D call: TRBD1 (6 bases). Germline CDR1 reads MGHRA; CDR2 reads YSYEKL. Trimming shortened V by 1 base and J by 2 bases, and 18 bases separated the two germline ends. CDR3 length equals 18 residues. Here the CDR3 DNA reads TGCGCCAGCAGCCAAGTGGACCTCACAGGGCTGGCTGGAAACACCATATATTTT. This gives the protein CASSQVDLTGLAGNTIYF.

This clone showed up just once. The V and J genes are TRBV5-6 and TRBJ1-2; 7 bases are shared with TRBD1. This CDR3 has 15 amino acids. From germline, CDR1 is SGHDT and CDR2 YYEEEE. V gave up 0 bases and J gave up 4 bases; unmatched junction bases: 6. The CDR3 protein is CASSLGDSSVYGYTF. Written as DNA, the CDR3 is TGTGCCAGCAGCTTGGGGGACAGTTCCGTCTATGGCTACACCTTC.

The chain is built from TRBV18 and TRBJ2-7, with TRBD2 matching 7 bases. The trim removed 4 bases at V and 3 bases at J, leaving 15 bases unmatched. CDR3 size: 17 residues. Germline V gene lookup returns CDR1 KGHSH and CDR2 LQKENI. The CDR3, as DNA: TGTGCCAGCTCACTAAAGTCAGGAGATTGGGGGGGCTACGAGCAGTACTTC. This translates into CASSLKSGDWGGYEQYF.

This chain joins TRBV19 and TRBJ1-5; TRBD1 agrees at 8 bases. The CDR3 sequence is 14 residues long. V shed 10 bases, J shed 2 bases, and the junction held 7 bases outside the gene matches. Germline CDR1 LNHDA, CDR2 SQIVND (reference sequence). The CDR3 bases are TGTGCCACCTCCGTGACAGGGGGCAATCAGCCCCAGCATTTT. Translation gives CATSVTGGNQPQHF. Using reference TRBV19 and TRBJ1-5 for the parts outside the CDR3, the full variable domain is DGGITQSPKYLFRKEGQNVTLSCEQNLNHDAMYWYRQDPGQGLRLIYYSQIVNDFQKGDIAEGYSVSREKKESFPLTVTSAQKNPTAFYLCATSVTGGNQPQHFGDGTRLSIL.

This clone has a handful of counts. The chain recombines TRBV28 with TRBJ2-5; 11 bases agree with TRBD2. Germline values: CDR1 MDHEN, CDR2 SYDVKM. The V segment lost 8 bases and the J segment 1 base; nucleotides outside the gene matches: 6. The length of the CDR3 is 15 residues. The CDR3 nucleotides are TGTGCCAGCCATTCGCTAGCGGGGGGCCAAGAGACCCAGTACTTC. It yields the protein CASHSLAGGQETQYF.

The CDR3, as DNA: TGTGCCAGCAGTCTGACAGGAATCTCCTACGAGCAGTACTTC. This gives the protein CASSLTGISYEQYF. The chain uses TRBV27 and TRBJ2-7; D is possibly TRBD1 (6 bases). V was pared by 5 bases and J by 0 bases, with 11 bases between. CDR3 size: 14 residues. Germline CDR1 and CDR2: MNHEY and SMNVEV (reference sequence).

The chain recombines TRBV5-1 with TRBJ1-3; D is undetermined. V was clipped by 4 bases and J by 3 bases, with 17 bases between them. This CDR3 region has 16 residues. Germline V gene data show CDR1 as SGHRS and CDR2 as YFSETQ. Here the CDR3 reads CASSPAVRFRGNTIYF. As DNA, the CDR3 is TGCGCCAGCAGCCCGGCGGTAAGGTTCCGTGGAAACACCATATATTTT.

The rearrangement joins TRBV3-1 (or the pseudogene TRBV3-2) to TRBJ2-5; 8 positions match TRBD2. Losses at the gene ends were 0 bases for V and 9 bases for J; bases not matched to a gene: 3. Germline V CDR1 and CDR2: LGHDT, YNNKEL (reference sequence). The CDR3 contains 13 residues. In DNA, the CDR3 is TGTGCCAGCAGCCAAGATTCCGGGAGGGCCCAGTACTTC. This gives the protein CASSQDSGRAQYF.

A single count supports this clone. The V and J genes are TRBV28 and TRBJ1-1; a possible D gene is TRBD1 (5 bases). Germline V CDR1 and CDR2: MDHEN, SYDVKM. V was cut by 5 bases and J by 0 bases, with 16 bases left in between. CDR3 length equals 16 residues. CDR3 loop: CASSPPQVSMNTEAFF. Here the CDR3 DNA reads TGTGCCAGCAGTCCACCACAGGTGTCTATGAACACTGAAGCTTTCTTT.

The chain employs TRBV3-1 (or the pseudogene TRBV3-2) and TRBJ2-3; the match to TRBD2 covers 10 bases. This CDR3 region has 13 residues. V lost 4 bases to trimming and J lost 7 bases; unmatched junction nucleotides: 2. CDR1 is LGHDT, CDR2 YNNKEL, per germline (reference sequence). The CDR3, as DNA: TGTGCCAGCAGCCCTAGCGGGAGAAATACGCAGTATTTT. It yields the protein CASSPSGRNTQYF.

A word on this clone: The same CDR3 also results from other DNA sequences found in this sample. V is TRBV18 and J is TRBJ1-2; TRBD1 matches 8 bases. Germline V gene lookup returns CDR1 KGHSH and CDR2 LQKENI. The junction had 5 bases not matched to a gene; V was cut back by 3 bases and J by 8 bases. This CDR3 spans 13 amino acids. The CDR3 DNA reads as TGTGCCAGCTCACCGGACAGGGAAGGGGGCTACACCTTC. Encoded protein: CASSPDREGGYTF.

CDR3 loop: CASSPGLAYNEQFF. The CDR3 coding sequence is TGTGCCAGCAGCCCCGGACTAGCCTACAATGAGCAGTTCTTC. J is TRBJ2-1 and V is TRBV7-2; 7 bases agree with TRBD2. Germline V gene lookup returns CDR1 SGHTA and CDR2 FQGNSA. With 5 bases clipped from V and 2 bases from J, the junction kept 3 bases outside the gene matches. The CDR3 extends over 14 amino acids.

This chain links TRBV6-2 or TRBV6-3 with TRBJ1-2; D is uncertain. Germline V gene sequence: CDR1 MNHEY, CDR2 SVGEGT. Trimming removed 5 bases from V and 4 bases from J, with 14 bases in between. CDR3 length equals 14 residues. CDR3 in amino acids: CASSPPIEIYGYTF. The CDR3 region has the DNA TGTGCCAGCAGTCCCCCGATTGAGATCTATGGCTACACCTTC.

CDR3 region: CATSSWQGAGEAFF. As DNA, the CDR3 is TGTGCCACCAGCAGCTGGCAGGGGGCAGGAGAAGCTTTCTTT. The chain is built from TRBV15 and TRBJ1-1, with 8 nucleotides matching TRBD1. V shed 3 bases, J shed 8 bases, and the junction held 8 bases outside the gene matches. Germline V lookup: CDR1 LNHNV, CDR2 YYDKDF (reference sequence). This CDR3 spans 14 amino acids.

The chain combines TRBV7-3 with TRBJ2-1; 13 nucleotides match TRBD2. The CDR3 consists of 16 residues. CDR1 is SGHTA, CDR2 FQGTGA, per germline. Trimming at V came to 5 bases and at J to 4 bases, leaving 5 bases not matched to a gene. The CDR3 reads CASSPRLAGGYNEQFF. In DNA, the CDR3 is TGTGCCAGCAGCCCTCGACTAGCGGGAGGATACAATGAGCAGTTCTTC.